The entry that follows covers one T cell receptor beta chain sequence. Its specificity is not known. These data belong to a study of beta chain features in type 1 diabetes. Notes on the study in general: Researchers report that Type 1 diabetes patients had moderately but significantly shorter TCRB CDR3s across all four CD4+ subsets.

The single heparinised draw taken from each donor contained around 120 mL of blood on average. Researchers reported sorting CD4+ naive, central memory, regulatory and stem cell-like memory cells via CD45RO/CCR7/CD25/CD127/CD95/CD27. Reverse transcription of all isolated RNA meant that expressed TCRB transcripts were sequenced. Using immunoSEQ multiplex PCR, the repertoire was profiled, and TCRdb retains in-frame clones only, with some absent. Of some 250,000 clones listed, roughly 13% are singletons. Germline V gene lookup returns CDR1 SGHRS and CDR2 YFSETQ. The CDR3 sequence is 20 residues long. The junction had 21 bases not matched to a gene; V was cut back by 2 bases and J by 4 bases.

The clonotype was recovered from a man aged 25 to 40 with type 1 diabetes. The rearrangement joins TRBV5-1 to TRBJ2-3; 8 nucleotides line up with TRBD2. The sample comprised naive CD4+ T cells from blood. The CDR3 DNA sequence: TGCGCCAGCAGCTTCAGCGGAGCGGGGGCCCCCACCGGTCGGGCAGATACGCAGTATTTT. It codes for CASSFSGAGAPTGRADTQYF.